This T cell receptor beta chain was recovered during a study of siplizumab effects on memory and regulatory T cells. The protocol was immunoSEQ multiplex PCR, while the TCRdb copy is restricted to in-frame clones and leaves out a portion. This table has about 62,000 clones, less than 80% appearing once. Details on this clone: Antigen unknown.

Regarding the study as a whole: Sequences below about 10^-5 frequency were poorly captured. As a result, only a minor fraction of alloreactive clones mapped to unstimulated subsets. With siplizumab, cumulative frequency of CD4+ memory-derived alloreactive sequences dropped significantly.

The germline gives CDR1 LGHNA, CDR2 YNFKEQ. V lost 1 base and J lost 0, with 8 bases in between. The CDR3 length is 15 residues. The V gene is TRBV4-2, the J gene TRBJ2-3; D call uncertain. The sample comprised memory CD4+ T cells sorted from blood. The TCR sequence derives from a human donor in good health. CDR3 sequence reads: CASSQASSSTDTQYF. For the CDR3, the DNA is TGTGCCAGCAGCCAAGCGTCTTCTAGCACAGATACGCAGTATTTT.